The present entry profiles one T cell receptor beta chain with its context. Its antigen is currently unknown. Given the absence of the conserved phenylalanine or tryptophan at the CDR3 end, a read error is likely. This entry belongs to a study of tumor-infiltrating lymphocytes in primary liver carcinoma. Regarding the study as a whole: Tumors had a top-250-clone fraction that was significantly higher than blood (p = 0.039).

A primer matching the constant region was used to make TCR beta cDNA from approximately 520 ng of total RNA. Modified slightly, ARM-PCR produced TCR beta libraries over three nested multiplex PCR rounds. Primers for the first two PCR rounds were TRBV1-TRBV30 forward primers and a C-beta reverse primer (about 9 cycles per round). TCRdb fed the multiplex PCR reads into MiXCR, producing one record per CDR3 protein. This table has tens of thousands of distinct CDR3 sequences, over 55% appearing once. The roughly 20-31 mg bulk tissue piece was not sorted before simultaneous RNA and DNA extraction. Five separate regions were sampled from each tumor. The V segment lost 5 bases and the J segment 4 bases; nucleotides outside the gene matches: 4. The germline V gene has CDR1 MNHNS and CDR2 SASEGT. The CDR3 spans 14 residues.

The gene calls are TRBV6-1 and TRBJ1-5; 8 nucleotides agree with TRBD1. The specimen was liver tumor tissue from sampling region 4. This sample's subset: tumor region T4, right-lateral pole. This TCR was sampled from an older woman with primary liver carcinoma and hepatitis B virus infection. The CDR3 spells CASSTDRENQPQHS. The CDR3 DNA follows: TGTGCCAGCAGTACGGACAGGGAGAATCAGCCCCAGCATTCT.